The present TCR beta chain was sequenced within a study of blood T cells in healthy people across ages. In germline, CDR1 is SGHKS, CDR2 YYEKEE (reference sequence). Trimming left V 5 bases short and J 2 bases short, with 14 bases between. This CDR3 contains 15 residues. At least 6.5 million PBMCs were isolated per sample. It was with a sample-barcoded 5' primer and a J-beta primer mix that a second PCR of roughly 7 to 12 cycles was run. One entry per CDR3 protein, called by TCRdb with MiXCR from the 5' RACE reads. The sample has roughly 1,700,000 distinct CDR3 sequences, roughly 27% seen once. This clonotype was detected only a few times.

The chain uses TRBV5-5 and TRBJ2-1; D gene unclear. Sequenced: blood. The receptor was derived from a woman in her 30s in good health. The chain's CDR3 is CASSSEAETYNEQFF. CDR3 DNA sequence: TGTGCCAGCAGTTCAGAGGCAGAAACCTACAATGAGCAGTTCTTC. Combining the CDR3 with reference TRBV5-5 and TRBJ2-1 gives the whole variable domain DAGVTQSPTHLIKTRGQQVTLRCSPISGHKSVSWYQQVLGQGPQFIFQYYEKEERGRGNFPDRFSARQFPNYSSELNVNALLLGDSALYLCASSSEAETYNEQFFGPGTRLTVL.